The 17 T cell receptor beta chains below come from one sample, sequenced in a study of T cells in localized non-small cell lung cancer. The table came from immunoSEQ multiplex PCR; TCRdb's copy has only in-frame clones and leaves some out. The profile shows under 40,000 clones, approximately 93% of them singletons. Sequencing was performed on peripheral blood, taken before any cancer treatment. These receptors came from a female donor at least 60 years old with stage I lung adenocarcinoma.

This chain uses TRBV6-5 with TRBJ2-5; 7 bases are shared with TRBD1. This CDR3 is 14 amino acids long. The germline CDR1 and CDR2 sequences are MNHEY and SVGAGI. Trimming cost V 5 bases and J 5 bases; bases outside gene matches: 8. The CDR3 DNA reads as TGTGCCAGCAGTAGGGGACAGTGGGCCGAGACCCAGTACTTC. Its protein product is CASSRGQWAETQYF.

The rearrangement joins TRBV5-4 to TRBJ2-1, with D possibly matching TRBD2 (5 bases). The CDR3 has 14 residues. Germline V gene sequence: CDR1 SGHNT, CDR2 YYREEE (reference sequence). Trimming stripped 0 bases from V and 9 bases from J, with 13 bases between. CDR3 sequence reads: CASSLVVTRGEQFF. In DNA form, the CDR3 reads TGTGCCAGCAGCTTGGTGGTTACTAGAGGTGAGCAGTTCTTC.

V gene TRBV7-2 combines with J gene TRBJ2-1; TRBD2 matches at 12 bases. The CDR3 has 17 amino acids. V was pared by 5 bases and J by 6 bases, with 11 bases of the junction left unmatched. Germline assignment: CDR1 SGHTA and CDR2 FQGNSA. The CDR3 protein is CASSRNSLAGGTNEQFF. DNA for the CDR3: TGTGCCAGCAGCCGAAACTCACTAGCGGGAGGAACCAATGAGCAGTTCTTC.

This clone has just one count. The gene calls are TRBV7-2 and TRBJ2-1; TRBD1 is a possible D gene (7 bases). V lost 5 bases and J 10 bases, leaving 18 bases between the germline ends. The CDR3 spans 14 residues. Germline V gene data show CDR1 as SGHTA and CDR2 as FQGNSA. The CDR3 sequence: CASSEGGQQKEQFF. Written as DNA, the CDR3 is TGTGCCAGCAGCGAGGGGGGACAGCAGAAAGAGCAGTTCTTC.

The J gene is TRBJ1-3, the V gene TRBV6-5; D gene ambiguous. Germline V lookup: CDR1 MNHEY, CDR2 SVGAGI. The CDR3 length is 13 residues. The V end was cut by 5 bases, the J end by 3 bases, with 8 bases between. The CDR3 nucleotides are TGTGCCAGCAGTAGTACAGTTGGAAACACCATATATTTT. As protein: CASSSTVGNTIYF.

A single count supports this clone. The CDR3 here is CARGAYKAYNEQFF. The CDR3 nucleotides read TGCGCCAGAGGGGCTTATAAAGCTTACAATGAGCAGTTCTTC. The chain uses TRBV10-1 and TRBJ2-1; D possibly corresponds to TRBD1 (5 bases). V lost 9 bases and J 4 bases, leaving 16 bases between the germline ends. Germline CDR1 is WNHNN and CDR2 is SYGVQD (reference sequence). The CDR3 has 14 residues.

The chain couples TRBV5-1 to TRBJ1-2, with no clear D. This CDR3 comprises 16 residues. Germline CDR1 and CDR2: SGHRS and YFSETQ. V shed 4 bases and J shed 8 bases, with 24 bases lying between them. Written as DNA, the CDR3 is TGCGCCAGCAGCACCTCGGTTTCTGGGCCTCAACCGGGCTACACCTTC. It is translated as CASSTSVSGPQPGYTF.

V gene TRBV30 combines with J gene TRBJ2-6; 7 nucleotides match TRBD2. The length of the CDR3 is 16 residues. Germline V gene data show CDR1 as GTSNPN and CDR2 as SVGIG (reference sequence). J lost 0 bases, V lost 7 bases, and 9 bases had no gene match. DNA of the CDR3: TGTGCCTCCCGTGGGCGGGGGACCTCTGGGGCCAACGTCCTGACTTTC. Protein: CASRGRGTSGANVLTF.

This chain joins TRBV4-1 and TRBJ1-2, with TRBD1 matching 8 bases. J was trimmed by 8 bases and V by 0 bases; bases with no gene match: 14. Germline values: CDR1 MGHRA, CDR2 YSYEKL. This CDR3 has 17 residues. The CDR3 region is CASSQDTPSGGLNGYTF. DNA of the CDR3: TGCGCCAGCAGCCAAGACACTCCCTCAGGGGGCCTGAACGGCTACACCTTC.

This sequence joins TRBV10-3 and TRBJ2-1; TRBD2 matches 7 bases. The V gene end was trimmed by 7 bases and the J gene end by 1 base; junction bases not matched to a gene: 7. The CDR3 has 15 amino acids. CDR1 and CDR2 (germline): ENHRY, SYGVKD. Here the CDR3 reads CAINTGGNSYNEQFF. Here the CDR3 DNA reads TGTGCCATCAATACGGGGGGTAATTCCTACAATGAGCAGTTCTTC.

CDR3 loop: CASSLRRGSYSNQPQHF. The CDR3 DNA is TGTGCCAGCAGTTTGAGGAGGGGCTCGTATAGCAATCAGCCCCAGCATTTT. The V call is TRBV27, the J call TRBJ1-5; TRBD1 is a possible D gene (5 bases). Trimming cost V 3 bases and J 0 bases, with 15 bases left between them. The CDR3 sequence is 17 residues long. Germline lookup yields CDR1 MNHEY and CDR2 SMNVEV (reference sequence).

As regards this clone: An end of the junction does not agree with germline; a read error may underlie this. Other DNA sequences within the sample encode an identical CDR3. V gene TRBV5-1 combines with J gene TRBJ2-4, with 7 positions matching TRBD2. This CDR3 is 15 amino acids long. Germline CDR1 SGHRS, CDR2 YFSETQ. CDR3 nucleotide sequence: TGCGCAAGCAGCTTGGGAGGGGACGGGAGCAACATTCAGTACTTC. This encodes CASSLGGDGSNIQYF. Complete variable domain (other parts from reference TRBV5-1 and TRBJ2-4): KAGVTQTPRYLIKTRGQQVTLSCSPISGHRSVSWYQQTPGQGLQFLFEYFSETQRNKGNFPGRFSGRQFSNSRSEMNVSTLELGDSALYLCASSLGGDGSNIQYFGAGTRLSVL.

This chain connects TRBV27 to TRBJ1-2; possibly TRBD1 for D (5 bases). The CDR3 is 14 residues long. V lost 3 bases, J lost 4 bases, and 12 bases lay in between. Germline loops: CDR1 MNHEY, CDR2 SMNVEV (reference sequence). The CDR3 spells CASSFSGRSYGYTF. CDR3 sequence (DNA): TGTGCCAGCAGTTTTTCAGGGCGGAGCTATGGCTACACCTTC.

The V gene is TRBV19, the J gene TRBJ1-3; no reliable D call. V was trimmed by 5 bases and J by 0 bases, leaving 8 bases between them. Germline lookup yields CDR1 LNHDA and CDR2 SQIVND (reference sequence). This CDR3 contains 14 residues. CDR3 nucleotides: TGTGCCAGTAGTGCAGTGAACTCTGGAAACACCATATATTTT. Amino acid sequence: CASSAVNSGNTIYF. Full variable domain (rest looked up from reference TRBV19 and TRBJ1-3): DGGITQSPKYLFRKEGQNVTLSCEQNLNHDAMYWYRQDPGQGLRLIYYSQIVNDFQKGDIAEGYSVSREKKESFPLTVTSAQKNPTAFYLCASSAVNSGNTIYFGEGSWLTVV.

The chain employs TRBV7-2 and TRBJ1-1; possibly TRBD1 for D (6 bases). Germline lookup yields CDR1 SGHTA and CDR2 FQGNSA. V lost 2 bases and J lost 4, with 11 bases in between. The CDR3 runs 14 residues. CDR3 protein: CASSLKGGGTEAFF. The CDR3 bases are TGTGCCAGCAGCTTAAAAGGGGGGGGCACTGAAGCTTTCTTT.

The chain employs TRBV28 and TRBJ2-7, with 9 nucleotides matching TRBD1. This CDR3 comprises 15 residues. Germline CDR1 and CDR2: MDHEN and SYDVKM. Trimming removed 4 bases from V and 4 bases from J; junction bases left unmatched: 8. CDR3 residues: CASSSVRQGDYEQYV. The CDR3 nucleotides read TGTGCCAGCAGTTCCGTTAGACAGGGGGATTACGAGCAGTACGTC.

The gene calls are TRBV9 and TRBJ2-5; unclear D gene. CDR1 SGDLS and CDR2 YYNGEE come from the germline V gene. CDR3 size: 14 residues. Trimming cost V 0 bases and J 2 bases, with 8 bases left between them. This CDR3 is CASSVGSEQETQYF. The CDR3 DNA reads as TGTGCCAGCAGCGTAGGGTCCGAACAAGAGACCCAGTACTTC. Combining the CDR3 with reference TRBV9 and TRBJ2-5 gives the whole variable domain DSGVTQTPKHLITATGQRVTLRCSPRSGDLSVYWYQQSLDQGLQFLIQYYNGEERAKGNILERFSAQQFPDLHSELNLSSLELGDSALYFCASSVGSEQETQYFGPGTRLLVL.